This is a list of T cell receptor beta chains from one sample in a study of cytomegalovirus exposure and HLA in healthy donors. Repertoires were generated with immunoSEQ multiplex PCR, while TCRdb's copy carries only in-frame clones and drops some. The sample yields around 110,000 clones, around 80% seen once. Sequenced: PBMCs. These receptors all come from a man aged 25 to 40 in good health and CMV-seropositive. Both conserved end residues are part of each CDR3. Fields, in order: clone size, V gene, CDR3 length, D gene, J gene, CDR3 protein, CDR3 DNA. A D gene is named only where the DNA matches it firmly. Only part of the rows carry a size: once, few, many, or a class if the clone is expanded.

clone_size: -
v_call: TRBV7-6
cdr3_length: 16
d_call: TRBD2
j_call: TRBJ2-3
cdr3_aa: CASSLEREGLADTQYF
cdr3_nt: TGTGCCAGCAGCTTAGAGCGGGAGGGCCTCGCAGATACGCAGTATTTT

clone_size: -
v_call: TRBV6-5
cdr3_length: 15
d_call: -
j_call: TRBJ2-7
cdr3_aa: CASSLFGQGPDEQYF
cdr3_nt: TGTGCCAGCAGCCTTTTTGGGCAGGGGCCGGACGAGCAGTACTTC

clone_size: -
v_call: TRBV9
cdr3_length: 15
d_call: TRBD2
j_call: TRBJ2-1
cdr3_aa: CASSVGLAEYNEQFF
cdr3_nt: TGTGCCAGCAGCGTGGGACTAGCGGAGTACAATGAGCAGTTCTTC

clone_size: -
v_call: TRBV19
cdr3_length: 14
d_call: -
j_call: TRBJ2-1
cdr3_aa: CASRRSNSYNEQFF
cdr3_nt: TGTGCCAGTAGACGGTCTAACTCCTACAATGAGCAGTTCTTC

clone_size: -
v_call: TRBV28
cdr3_length: 12
d_call: -
j_call: TRBJ1-1
cdr3_aa: CASSLSPPSAFF
cdr3_nt: TGTGCCAGCAGTTTATCTCCCCCGTCGGCTTTCTTT

clone_size: -
v_call: TRBV7-7
cdr3_length: 15
d_call: TRBD2
j_call: TRBJ2-1
cdr3_aa: CASSLGLAGVDEQFF
cdr3_nt: TGTGCTAGCAGCTTAGGGCTAGCGGGGGTCGATGAGCAGTTCTTC

clone_size: few
v_call: TRBV5-6
cdr3_length: 14
d_call: -
j_call: TRBJ2-7
cdr3_aa: CASSLDRVYYEQYF
cdr3_nt: TGTGCCAGCAGCTTGGACAGGGTTTACTACGAGCAGTACTTC

clone_size: -
v_call: TRBV5-4
cdr3_length: 17
d_call: TRBD2
j_call: TRBJ2-5
cdr3_aa: CASSRYGLAGGQETQYF
cdr3_nt: TGTGCCAGCAGCAGGTACGGCCTAGCGGGTGGCCAAGAGACCCAGTACTTC

clone_size: -
v_call: TRBV6-6
cdr3_length: 13
d_call: -
j_call: TRBJ1-1
cdr3_aa: CASISRLNTEAFF
cdr3_nt: TGTGCCAGCATTAGTCGTTTGAACACTGAAGCTTTCTTT

clone_size: -
v_call: TRBV18
cdr3_length: 16
d_call: TRBD1
j_call: TRBJ1-1
cdr3_aa: CASSWKGASGASEAFF
cdr3_nt: TGTGCCAGCTCATGGAAGGGGGCGTCGGGGGCGTCTGAAGCTTTCTTT

clone_size: once
v_call: TRBV7-2
cdr3_length: 17
d_call: -
j_call: TRBJ1-3
cdr3_aa: CASSLLTGFTSGNTIYF
cdr3_nt: TGTGCCAGCAGCTTATTAACAGGGTTTACTTCTGGAAACACCATATATTTT

clone_size: -
v_call: TRBV7-9
cdr3_length: 17
d_call: -
j_call: TRBJ2-7
cdr3_aa: CASSLVAVEGFSYEQYF
cdr3_nt: TGTGCCAGCAGCTTAGTCGCGGTGGAGGGTTTCTCCTACGAGCAGTACTTC

clone_size: -
v_call: TRBV7-3
cdr3_length: 13
d_call: -
j_call: TRBJ2-7
cdr3_aa: CASSSERTYEQYF
cdr3_nt: TGTGCCAGCAGCTCCGAGCGGACCTACGAGCAGTACTTC

clone_size: -
v_call: TRBV7-2
cdr3_length: 14
d_call: -
j_call: TRBJ2-5
cdr3_aa: CASSPSGVVKTQYF
cdr3_nt: TGTGCCAGCAGCCCATCAGGGGTCGTTAAGACCCAGTACTTC

clone_size: few
v_call: TRBV30
cdr3_length: 17
d_call: TRBD2
j_call: TRBJ2-7
cdr3_aa: CAWSFGTSGVINYEQYF
cdr3_nt: TGTGCCTGGAGTTTTGGGACTAGCGGGGTTATTAACTACGAGCAGTACTTC

clone_size: -
v_call: TRBV2
cdr3_length: 14
d_call: -
j_call: TRBJ1-5
cdr3_aa: CASSGVGGGRPQHF
cdr3_nt: TGTGCCAGCAGTGGGGTAGGGGGAGGGAGGCCCCAGCATTTT

clone_size: -
v_call: TRBV9
cdr3_length: 15
d_call: -
j_call: TRBJ2-1
cdr3_aa: CASSVEGTLYNEQFF
cdr3_nt: TGTGCCAGCAGCGTAGAGGGGACTCTCTACAATGAGCAGTTCTTC

clone_size: -
v_call: TRBV7-3
cdr3_length: 16
d_call: TRBD2
j_call: TRBJ2-1
cdr3_aa: CASSLRGGSSYNEQFF
cdr3_nt: TGTGCCAGCAGCTTAAGGGGCGGGAGCTCCTACAATGAGCAGTTCTTC

clone_size: -
v_call: TRBV6-5
cdr3_length: 14
d_call: TRBD1
j_call: TRBJ1-1
cdr3_aa: CASRGGQANTEAFF
cdr3_nt: TGTGCCAGCAGGGGGGGACAGGCTAACACTGAAGCTTTCTTT

clone_size: -
v_call: TRBV11-3
cdr3_length: 14
d_call: -
j_call: TRBJ2-1
cdr3_aa: CASSLRTPYNEQFF
cdr3_nt: TGTGCCAGCAGCTTAAGGACACCGTACAATGAGCAGTTCTTC

clone_size: -
v_call: TRBV5-4
cdr3_length: 14
d_call: -
j_call: TRBJ1-2
cdr3_aa: CASSSGMSDYGYTF
cdr3_nt: TGTGCCAGCAGCTCGGGAATGAGCGACTATGGCTACACCTTC

clone_size: -
v_call: TRBV5-4
cdr3_length: 14
d_call: -
j_call: TRBJ2-3
cdr3_aa: CASTSDRSTDTQYF
cdr3_nt: TGTGCCAGCACCTCCGACAGAAGCACAGATACGCAGTATTTT

clone_size: -
v_call: TRBV28
cdr3_length: 15
d_call: TRBD1
j_call: TRBJ1-2
cdr3_aa: CASSFRDRGFGGYTF
cdr3_nt: TGTGCCAGCAGTTTCCGGGACAGGGGTTTTGGGGGCTACACCTTC

clone_size: -
v_call: TRBV7-2
cdr3_length: 15
d_call: TRBD2
j_call: TRBJ2-5
cdr3_aa: CASTRPGGRDETQYF
cdr3_nt: TGTGCCAGCACTCGACCCGGCGGGAGGGACGAGACCCAGTACTTC

clone_size: -
v_call: TRBV5-5
cdr3_length: 15
d_call: TRBD1
j_call: TRBJ2-5
cdr3_aa: CASTPGGDRAETQYF
cdr3_nt: TGTGCCAGCACCCCAGGGGGTGACAGGGCAGAGACCCAGTACTTC

clone_size: -
v_call: TRBV7-2
cdr3_length: 15
d_call: -
j_call: TRBJ2-3
cdr3_aa: CASSLVAGLLDTQYF
cdr3_nt: TGTGCCAGCAGCTTAGTGGCGGGCCTCTTAGATACGCAGTATTTT

clone_size: -
v_call: TRBV7-9
cdr3_length: 15
d_call: TRBD1
j_call: TRBJ2-7
cdr3_aa: CSSSLLTGGRYEQYF
cdr3_nt: TGTTCCAGCAGCTTATTGACAGGGGGCCGCTACGAGCAGTACTTC

clone_size: -
v_call: TRBV5-1
cdr3_length: 19
d_call: TRBD2
j_call: TRBJ2-6
cdr3_aa: CASSLRPGGEWTGANGLTF
cdr3_nt: TGCGCCAGCAGCTTGCGTCCGGGAGGGGAATGGACTGGGGCCAACGGCCTGACTTTC

clone_size: -
v_call: TRBV7-2
cdr3_length: 15
d_call: TRBD1
j_call: TRBJ2-5
cdr3_aa: CASSFGQGIGETQYF
cdr3_nt: TGTGCCAGCAGCTTTGGACAGGGGATAGGTGAGACCCAGTACTTC

clone_size: -
v_call: TRBV7-8
cdr3_length: 13
d_call: -
j_call: TRBJ1-1
cdr3_aa: CASSYLRENEAFF
cdr3_nt: TGTGCCAGCAGCTACCTACGGGAAAATGAAGCTTTCTTT

clone_size: -
v_call: TRBV7-9
cdr3_length: 13
d_call: -
j_call: TRBJ1-5
cdr3_aa: CSSSQQGDQPQHF
cdr3_nt: TGTTCCAGCAGCCAACAGGGTGATCAGCCCCAGCATTTT

clone_size: once
v_call: TRBV13
cdr3_length: 14
d_call: TRBD1
j_call: TRBJ2-7
cdr3_aa: CASSHTGVAYEQYF
cdr3_nt: TGTGCCAGCAGCCATACAGGGGTTGCGTACGAGCAGTACTTC

clone_size: -
v_call: TRBV10-3
cdr3_length: 17
d_call: TRBD2
j_call: TRBJ2-5
cdr3_aa: CAISESVVAGVVETQYF
cdr3_nt: TGTGCCATCAGTGAGTCGGTTGTAGCGGGAGTGGTAGAGACCCAGTACTTC

clone_size: -
v_call: TRBV5-8
cdr3_length: 13
d_call: TRBD2
j_call: TRBJ2-7
cdr3_aa: CASSFYSGYEQYF
cdr3_nt: TGTGCCAGCAGCTTTTATAGCGGGTACGAGCAGTACTTC

clone_size: -
v_call: TRBV4-2
cdr3_length: 19
d_call: TRBD2
j_call: TRBJ2-5
cdr3_aa: CASSQVVSTSGGVLETQYF
cdr3_nt: TGTGCCAGCAGCCAAGTTGTGTCGACTAGCGGGGGGGTCTTGGAGACCCAGTACTTC

clone_size: -
v_call: TRBV6-4
cdr3_length: 15
d_call: -
j_call: TRBJ1-3
cdr3_aa: CASRNPPGSGNTIYF
cdr3_nt: TGTGCCAGCAGAAATCCCCCGGGGAGTGGAAACACCATATATTTT

clone_size: -
v_call: TRBV28
cdr3_length: 19
d_call: TRBD2
j_call: TRBJ2-7
cdr3_aa: CASSSPHSLAGGSSYEQYF
cdr3_nt: TGTGCCAGCAGTTCGCCTCACTCACTAGCGGGAGGGAGCTCCTACGAGCAGTACTTC

clone_size: once
v_call: TRBV5-6
cdr3_length: 18
d_call: -
j_call: TRBJ2-1
cdr3_aa: CASSLGHPGLGEEDEQFF
cdr3_nt: TGTGCCAGCAGCTTGGGGCACCCGGGACTCGGCGAGGAGGATGAGCAGTTCTTC

clone_size: -
v_call: TRBV28
cdr3_length: 14
d_call: -
j_call: TRBJ2-7
cdr3_aa: CASSLWDIPYEQYF
cdr3_nt: TGTGCCAGCAGTTTATGGGACATTCCCTACGAGCAGTACTTC

clone_size: -
v_call: TRBV28
cdr3_length: 11
d_call: -
j_call: TRBJ1-1
cdr3_aa: CASHTNTEAFF
cdr3_nt: TGTGCCAGCCACACGAACACTGAAGCTTTCTTT

clone_size: -
v_call: TRBV11-3
cdr3_length: 12
d_call: TRBD1
j_call: TRBJ1-2
cdr3_aa: CASSLNRGGYTF
cdr3_nt: TGTGCCAGCAGCCTAAACAGGGGTGGCTACACCTTC

clone_size: -
v_call: TRBV5-1
cdr3_length: 14
d_call: -
j_call: TRBJ2-3
cdr3_aa: CASSLRGSTDTQYF
cdr3_nt: TGCGCCAGCAGCCTGCGAGGGAGCACAGATACGCAGTATTTT

clone_size: -
v_call: TRBV30
cdr3_length: 14
d_call: -
j_call: TRBJ2-6
cdr3_aa: CAWSTGVGANVLTF
cdr3_nt: TGTGCCTGGAGTACCGGGGTTGGGGCCAACGTCCTGACTTTC

clone_size: once
v_call: TRBV19
cdr3_length: 15
d_call: -
j_call: TRBJ2-7
cdr3_aa: CASSAGVVPSYEQYF
cdr3_nt: TGTGCCAGTAGTGCCGGGGTTGTTCCCTCCTACGAGCAGTACTTC

clone_size: -
v_call: TRBV11-3
cdr3_length: 14
d_call: TRBD2
j_call: TRBJ2-1
cdr3_aa: CASSSMSGINEQFF
cdr3_nt: TGTGCCAGCAGCTCTATGAGCGGGATCAATGAGCAGTTCTTC

clone_size: -
v_call: TRBV15
cdr3_length: 13
d_call: TRBD2
j_call: TRBJ2-3
cdr3_aa: CATSRDQLARQYF
cdr3_nt: TGTGCCACCAGCAGAGATCAACTAGCGCGGCAGTATTTT

clone_size: -
v_call: TRBV2
cdr3_length: 16
d_call: TRBD1
j_call: TRBJ1-5
cdr3_aa: CASSNRGGGSNQPQHF
cdr3_nt: TGTGCCAGCAGTAACAGGGGAGGCGGAAGCAATCAGCCCCAGCATTTT

clone_size: -
v_call: TRBV7-9
cdr3_length: 15
d_call: TRBD1
j_call: TRBJ2-7
cdr3_aa: CSSSLLTGEWKEQYF
cdr3_nt: TGTTCCAGCAGCTTATTGACAGGGGAGTGGAAGGAGCAGTACTTC

clone_size: -
v_call: TRBV5-1
cdr3_length: 15
d_call: -
j_call: TRBJ2-1
cdr3_aa: CASTLGSGGVDEQFF
cdr3_nt: TGCGCCAGCACCTTGGGTAGCGGAGGGGTGGATGAGCAGTTCTTC

clone_size: once
v_call: TRBV9
cdr3_length: 16
d_call: TRBD2
j_call: TRBJ2-7
cdr3_aa: CASSVASGFSSYEQYF
cdr3_nt: TGTGCCAGCAGCGTAGCTAGCGGGTTTAGCTCCTACGAGCAGTACTTC

clone_size: -
v_call: TRBV5-1
cdr3_length: 15
d_call: -
j_call: TRBJ2-1
cdr3_aa: CASSLNSGFYNEQFF
cdr3_nt: TGCGCCAGCAGCTTGAATAGCGGATTCTACAATGAGCAGTTCTTC

clone_size: few
v_call: TRBV11-3
cdr3_length: 14
d_call: TRBD1
j_call: TRBJ2-3
cdr3_aa: CASEQGVSTDTQYF
cdr3_nt: TGTGCCAGTGAACAGGGGGTTAGTACAGATACGCAGTATTTT

clone_size: -
v_call: TRBV11-2
cdr3_length: 16
d_call: TRBD1
j_call: TRBJ1-4
cdr3_aa: CASSQPTGGPNEKLFF
cdr3_nt: TGTGCCAGCAGCCAGCCAACAGGGGGCCCTAATGAAAAACTGTTTTTT

clone_size: -
v_call: TRBV30
cdr3_length: 14
d_call: TRBD2
j_call: TRBJ2-7
cdr3_aa: CAWNSGSMRYEQYF
cdr3_nt: TGTGCCTGGAATAGCGGGAGCATGAGATACGAGCAGTACTTC

clone_size: -
v_call: TRBV5-4
cdr3_length: 19
d_call: -
j_call: TRBJ2-6
cdr3_aa: CASSLGQGRSNSGANGLTF
cdr3_nt: TGTGCCAGCAGCTTGGGGCAGGGCAGGAGTAACTCTGGGGCCAACGGCCTGACTTTC

clone_size: -
v_call: TRBV5-4
cdr3_length: 17
d_call: -
j_call: TRBJ2-3
cdr3_aa: CASSFPSGNTSTDTQYF
cdr3_nt: TGTGCCAGCAGCTTCCCGTCCGGGAACACTAGCACAGATACGCAGTATTTT

clone_size: -
v_call: TRBV28
cdr3_length: 11
d_call: -
j_call: TRBJ2-7
cdr3_aa: CASSRTYEQYF
cdr3_nt: TGTGCCAGCAGTCGGACTTACGAGCAGTACTTC